The clone carrying this TCR beta chain was found many times. No antigen is known for it. The sample comes from a study of T cells after yellow fever vaccination. Study-wide points: Subsequent to the booster, the majority of primary-vaccination clones reappeared (less than 97% CD4, more than 70% CD8).

V lost 1 base, J lost 5 bases, and 7 bases stayed unmatched. The CDR3 loop spans 15 amino acids. Germline V lookup: CDR1 SGDLS, CDR2 YYNGEE. TCRdb passed the 5' RACE reads through MiXCR, listing each CDR3 protein once. The repertoire includes roughly 300,000 distinct CDR3 sequences, 8% to 9.5% of them detected once, and 15% to 20% sits in the top ten. The material was PBMCs, obtained approximately 40 days after the first yellow fever vaccination. The receptor was isolated from a man between 18 and 35 years old who received the YFV17D yellow fever vaccine. The chain recombines TRBV9 with TRBJ1-2; 8 bases agree with TRBD1. The CDR3 DNA reads TGTGCCAGCAGCGTAAGGGACAGGACCTTGTATGGCTACACCTTC. Translated: CASSVRDRTLYGYTF.